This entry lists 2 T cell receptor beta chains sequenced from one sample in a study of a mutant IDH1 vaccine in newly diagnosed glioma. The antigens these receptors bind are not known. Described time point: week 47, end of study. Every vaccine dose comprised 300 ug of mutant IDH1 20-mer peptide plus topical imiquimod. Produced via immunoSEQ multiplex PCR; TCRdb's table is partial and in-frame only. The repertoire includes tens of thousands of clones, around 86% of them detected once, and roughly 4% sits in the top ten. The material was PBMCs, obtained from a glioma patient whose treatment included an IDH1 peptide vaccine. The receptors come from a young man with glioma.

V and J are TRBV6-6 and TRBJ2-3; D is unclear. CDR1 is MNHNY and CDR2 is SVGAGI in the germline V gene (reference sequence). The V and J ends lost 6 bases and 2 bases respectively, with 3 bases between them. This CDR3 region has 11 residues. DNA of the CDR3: TGTGCCAGCAGCCACACAGATACGCAGTATTTT. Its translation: CASSHTDTQYF.

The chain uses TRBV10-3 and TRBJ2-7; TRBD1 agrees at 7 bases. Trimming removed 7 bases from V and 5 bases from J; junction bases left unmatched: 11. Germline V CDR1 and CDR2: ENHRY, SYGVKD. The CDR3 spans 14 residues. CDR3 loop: CAIKFQGVGDEQYF. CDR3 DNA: TGTGCCATCAAATTTCAGGGGGTTGGAGACGAGCAGTACTTC.